Detailed here is one T cell receptor beta chain. No antigen is known for it. No patient had autoimmune disease or received systemic immunosuppression. The data stem from a study of OX40 agonist ivuxolimab in advanced cancers. Study results and caveats: Normalized T-cell clonal expansion was also low in some nonresponders.

V was pared by 3 bases and J by 7 bases, with 15 bases between. Germline loops: CDR1 SGHVS, CDR2 FQNEAQ. The CDR3 has 15 residues. This table comes from immunoSEQ multiplex PCR, and its TCRdb copy is limited to in-frame clones, with some not included. The sample holds 87,000 or so clones; under 85% are singletons and the top ten take less than 5%. The gene calls are TRBV7-8 and TRBJ2-2; maybe TRBD2 (6 bases). This material consisted of CD4+ or CD8+ T cells sorted from blood, taken in a trial of the OX40 agonist ivuxolimab. This sequence was found in an adult with an advanced solid tumor such as melanoma, head and neck, liver or kidney cancer. The CDR3 is CASSFGGWSFGELFF. CDR3 DNA sequence: TGTGCCAGCAGCTTTGGGGGGTGGTCTTTCGGGGAGCTGTTTTTT. The full variable domain, with the rest looked up from reference TRBV7-8 and TRBJ2-2, is GAGVSQSPRYKVAKRGQDVALRCDPISGHVSLFWYQQALGQGPEFLTYFQNEAQLDKSGLPSDRFFAERPEGSVSTLKIQRTQQEDSAVYLCASSFGGWSFGELFFGEGSRLTVL.